This section outlines one TCR beta chain sequence together with its context. This clone's antigen is unknown. The sample holds no much larger clone one base away, and base qualities are not on file. This record comes from a study of cytomegalovirus exposure and HLA in healthy donors (dated by TCRdb to 2016 to 2017). Looking at the study overall: An earlier analysis of approximately 590 of the donors reported about 290 Gb of sequence data and approximately 110 million unique TCR beta sequences from approximately 180 million T cells. Approximately 310 gigabases of sequencing data and 70 million to 95 million unique TCR sequences made up an early release that covered around 640 HLA-typed donors. Among the roughly 380 genotyped donors, roughly 80% belonged to the genetic ancestry cluster associated with self-reported Caucasian donors. The study was designed to test whether signatures of past pathogen exposure could be identified by cataloging public T cell receptors. The study used immunosequencing to profile the T cell repertoires of about 670 subjects and linked those repertoires to cytomegalovirus serostatus. A separate validation cohort of roughly 130 different subjects was used in addition to the roughly 640-subject first cohort. To predict cytomegalovirus infection status, the study combined high-throughput TCR immunosequencing, statistical association of individual TCRs with disease status, and machine learning. In a later analysis, previously published TCR beta repertoires from 670 or so donors were re-analyzed and high-resolution HLA genotyping was added so that TCR occurrence patterns could be studied. Rather than drawing on any new phenotypic data, the later analysis identified candidate immune exposures from TCR beta sequences and the way those sequences occurred across donors. An earlier analysis of roughly 600 of the donors used high-throughput TCR beta sequencing to judge whether each TCR beta V gene segment behaved as functional or pseudogenic. Donor age, sex, ethnicity and CMV serostatus were compiled alongside the repertoire data. A later genetic analysis used genome-wide SNP genotypes for about 60% of the roughly 700 donors, treating that subset as a discovery cohort. Every discovery cohort repertoire had been produced on one sequencing platform. HLA typing included class I and class II loci at four-digit resolution. The number of donors typed differed by locus, with 629-630 for A, B, C, DRB1 and DQB1, around 500 for DQA1, 606 for DPA1, and around 450 for DPB1. Roughly five DR-DQ haplotypes were handled as single units for association and clustering, since linkage in the cohort was strong. On average, roughly 240,000 unique TCR beta nucleotide sequences were sequenced per donor among roughly 430 genotyped donors of the cohort, with 15% to 20% of those sequences being non-productive.

The cohort was made up of 650 to 700 healthy bone marrow donors. At the time of sampling, every cohort member was nominally healthy, though immune exposures that went unrecorded were likely present. The donor was CMV seronegative and belonged to the group of several hundred seronegative cohort members. Each donor provided a peripheral blood sample, and peripheral blood mononuclear cells were used for TCR beta sequencing. The Qiagen DNeasy Blood Extraction Kit was used to extract genomic DNA from the blood cell samples. Preparation of the library involved the immunoSEQ multiplex PCR assay. For the multiplex PCR, a mixture combining 60 forward primers for TCR Vbeta segments and 13 reverse primers for TCR Jbeta segments was used. The CDR3 region of rearranged TCR beta genes was amplified from genomic DNA by a multiplex PCR assay. The Illumina HiSeq System was used to sequence the amplified TCR beta libraries as 87-base-pair reads. The authors' pipeline ran thus. In a later analysis, about 80 million unique TCR beta chains were counted across the 650 to 750 repertoires, and around 10 million of these chains were shared by at least two donors. A nearest-neighbor algorithm error-corrected the raw reads and collapsed the reads into unique sequences, merging closely related sequences to remove PCR and sequencing errors. V, D and J gene segments were assigned by aligning CDR3 sequences to IMGT reference sequences. Each retained sequence needed at least a six-nucleotide match to both a V gene segment and a J gene segment. Rearrangements were classified as productive when the CDR3 lacked stop codons and remained in frame with V and J, and all other rearrangements were classified as non-productive. CDR3 was defined according to IMGT convention as the region running from the second conserved V-encoded cysteine to the conserved J-encoded phenylalanine. In an earlier analysis of around 570 of the donors, sequences lacking an unambiguous match to a single V gene segment were excluded. In an earlier analysis of roughly 500 of the donors, V segments were called functional above 56.7% productive rearrangements and were called segregating when the between-donor standard deviation exceeded 5%. A statistical classification framework was developed to diagnose cytomegalovirus status using the catalog of TCR beta chain sequences. In a later analysis, V and J genes were assigned by comparing TCR nucleotide sequences against IMGT/GENE-DB human TR gene sequences. In a later analysis, CDR3 sequences and most-parsimonious VDJ recombination scenarios were assigned using the TCRdist pipeline. In a later analysis, every TCR beta chain was defined by the combination of its CDR3 amino acid sequence and its V-gene family, and reads without a unique V-gene family were dropped. A later analysis removed 550 to 700 highly shared, low-generation-probability nucleotide sequences to deal with suspected cross-contamination and a sequencing artifact. In a later analysis, a clonal expansion index was calculated for each public chain from normalized within-repertoire ranks of inferred template counts. In a later analysis, generation probabilities were computed using a VDJ recombination model fitted to out-of-frame rearrangements, and the results were checked against IGoR. In a later analysis, TCR-TCR, TCR-HLA and TCR-CMV co-occurrence was scored with hypergeometric tests, and a repertoire-size bias correction was applied to TCR pairs. False discovery rates were estimated in a later analysis by permuting HLA or CMV assignments 20 times. In a later analysis, co-occurring TCRs were grouped using DBSCAN, with TCRdist sequence similarity added in when clustering inside HLA-allele-positive subsets. Co-occurrence clustering excluded repertoires with fewer than 30,000 or more than 120,000 public chains, plus five with anomalous nucleotide sharing. TCRdb provides this immuneACCESS table in a form limited to in-frame rearrangements. Some clones are lacking; in checked studies, under half of them reflect an unresolved V gene, and why the rest are absent is not known. Clonal size and the V and J genes are those of that table, whereas D and trimming came from the DNA. This sample has some 200,000 clones in its table, and around four fifths of those were observed once. More than 0.45% of the sample is held by the ten biggest clonotypes.

General findings and caveats noted by the study authors: In a later genetic analysis, a missense DCLRE1C variant was associated with V-gene and J-gene trimming of TCR beta chains, and the association was replicated in an independent cohort. Sequencing depth was assumed to be roughly uniform across donors in the presence/absence analyses, though that assumption may not hold. In vitro tests confirmed that a few of the cytomegalovirus-associated TCR beta chains recognize cytomegalovirus antigens. A group of highly shared sequence variants was considered likely to be a technical artifact of the sequencing pipeline. According to a later genetic analysis, donors in an Asian-associated ancestry cluster had fewer N-insertions in productive TCRs than the roughly 660-donor mean. A later analysis found that HLA-associated TCR beta chains were more clonally expanded and had lower generation probabilities than equally common non-associated chains. A further reported finding was that TCR beta sequences accurately predicted the HLA-A and HLA-B alleles for most subjects in the first cohort. When HLA alleles, especially DR and DQ, strongly co-occurred, attributing TCR associations to individual alleles was difficult. Because some donors lacked HLA typing at each locus, the association tests relied only on the typed subset. In a later analysis, TCR association rates were found to vary across HLA loci, with the most associated TCRs seen for DRB1 alleles and the fewest for HLA-C alleles. Only TCR beta chains were sequenced in this cohort, and the absence of alpha or paired-chain data limited detectable features. In the study, around 150 TCR beta chains were listed as associated with cytomegalovirus. The classifier was reported to diagnose cytomegalovirus status with high specificity and sensitivity in both the original and validation cohorts. In a later analysis, several top co-occurrence clusters were reported to appear linked to parvovirus B19, influenza, CMV and Epstein-Barr virus. Broadly in line with IMGT annotations, most TCR beta V segments showed up in productive rearrangements about 90% or about 30% of the time in an earlier analysis of about 500 of the donors. The authors suggested that the approach could potentially be generalized to other disease states and immunological phenotypes. A later analysis found that most CMV-associated TCR beta chains appeared HLA-restricted, with HLA associations seemingly driven largely by CMV exposure. Specific HLA alleles were associated with about 17,000 TCR beta sequences at a false discovery rate of 0.05 in a later analysis. Fewer than 20 rarely observed V segments, including chromosome 9 orphons, were excluded from the earlier analysis of just under 600 of the donors because counts were too low. Some IMGT-functional V segments, including TRBV6-2 and TRBV6-3, could not be distinguished by the 87-base-pair reads and were therefore excluded. Correlated functional status among segregating V segments might reflect linkage disequilibrium, but an unknown experimental factor could not be ruled out. Most TCR sequences were observed very rarely across donors, whereas some public TCRs were present in many individuals. For the cohort, immune exposure information was limited to CMV serostatus.

CDR1 and CDR2 were assigned from the germline V gene as SNHLY and FYNNEI. Between the V and J ends, shortened by 9 bases and 6 bases respectively, the junction contains 25 bases. CDR3 length: 16 amino acids, cysteine to phenylalanine. The entry retains the CDR3 DNA only, 48 bases that are in frame from base 1. The chain is encoded by TRBV2 joined to TRBJ2-3, with TRBD2 perhaps the D gene, on 7 matching bases. The TCR comes from a woman aged 40 to 50 in good health and CMV-seronegative. The source material was PBMCs. The CDR3 here reads CASTLGGGGAWDTQYF. The DNA sequence is as follows: TGTGCCAGTACCCTAGGGGGAGGGGGGGCCTGGGATACGCAGTATTTT.